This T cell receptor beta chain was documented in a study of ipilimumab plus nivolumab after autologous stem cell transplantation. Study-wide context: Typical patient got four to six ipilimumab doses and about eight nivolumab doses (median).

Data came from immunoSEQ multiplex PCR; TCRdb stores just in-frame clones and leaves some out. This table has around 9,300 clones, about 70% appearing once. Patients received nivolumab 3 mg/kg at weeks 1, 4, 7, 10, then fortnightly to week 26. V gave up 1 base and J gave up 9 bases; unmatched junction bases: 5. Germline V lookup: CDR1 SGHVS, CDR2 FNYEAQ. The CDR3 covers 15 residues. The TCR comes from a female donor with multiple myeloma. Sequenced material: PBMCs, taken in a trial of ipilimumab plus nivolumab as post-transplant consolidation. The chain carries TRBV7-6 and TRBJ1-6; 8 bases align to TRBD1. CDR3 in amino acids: CASSLVVTGVSPLHF. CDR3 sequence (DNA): TGTGCCAGCAGCTTAGTCGTGACAGGGGTTTCACCCCTCCACTTT.